This T cell receptor (beta chain) was documented in a study of T-cell reconstitution after alpha-beta-depleted transplantation in children. Germline-derived CDR1 and CDR2 are ENHRY and SYGVKD. The ends were cut back, 5 bases at V and 1 base at J, with 12 bases in the middle. CDR3 length: 15 amino acids. As it was prepared, the TCRbeta library received unique molecular identifiers. From the PCR reads, TCRdb called clonotypes with MiXCR, one entry per CDR3 protein. The top ten clones hold roughly 5.5% of a sample with fewer than 550,000 distinct CDR3 sequences, under 13% of them seen once. This clonotype has a handful of counts.

The clonotype was recovered from a human donor who donated a stem cell graft to a child with acute myeloid leukemia. The sample in question was PBMCs from the stem cell graft donor, obtained from the stem cell graft. The chain uses TRBV10-3 and TRBJ2-1; a weak D match, TRBD2 (7 bases). For the CDR3, the DNA is TGTGCCATCAGTCCCGGGGGGCCTTCCTACAATGAGCAGTTCTTC. It encodes CAISPGGPSYNEQFF.